The rows below give T cell receptor beta chains drawn from one sample of a study of T cell repertoires in cytomegalovirus infection. No antigen is known for these receptors. MiXCR, applied by TCRdb to the reads, yields one record per CDR3 protein. In the table there are just under 500,000 distinct CDR3 sequences, roughly 34% of which are singletons. The material sequenced was cultured PBMCs, taken from culture after CMV antigen stimulation. These receptors all stem from a human donor in good health (CMV status not recorded). Some clones in this sample may be carry-over from other donors' samples. Both conserved end residues are part of each CDR3. The order of the fields is V gene, J gene, clone size, D gene, CDR3 protein, CDR3 DNA. D genes are given only for firm matches. Size is omitted from some rows. Given values are once, few, many or a class for expanded clones.

v_call: TRBV7-2
j_call: TRBJ1-3
clone_size: NA
d_call: NA
cdr3_aa: CASSPSPRGIGNTIYF
cdr3_nt: TGTGCCAGCAGCCCTAGCCCCCGGGGGATTGGAAACACCATATATTTT

v_call: TRBV7-8
j_call: TRBJ2-2
clone_size: many
d_call: NA
cdr3_aa: CASSLTENTGELFF
cdr3_nt: TGTGCCAGCAGCTTAACGGAGAACACCGGGGAGCTGTTTTTT

v_call: TRBV7-9
j_call: TRBJ1-1
clone_size: many
d_call: NA
cdr3_aa: CASSPRTANTEAFF
cdr3_nt: TGTGCCAGCAGCCCACGGACAGCGAACACTGAAGCTTTCTTT

v_call: TRBV20-1
j_call: TRBJ2-3
clone_size: NA
d_call: NA
cdr3_aa: CSAWGSGNTQYF
cdr3_nt: TGCAGTGCCTGGGGGTCTGGGAATACGCAGTATTTT

v_call: TRBV6-2/TRBV6-3
j_call: TRBJ1-5
clone_size: NA
d_call: TRBD1
cdr3_aa: CASSPWGQGVTRSNQPQHF
cdr3_nt: TGTGCCAGCAGCCCGTGGGGACAGGGGGTAACTCGTAGCAATCAGCCCCAGCATTTT

v_call: TRBV4-3
j_call: TRBJ1-1
clone_size: NA
d_call: NA
cdr3_aa: CASSQERTPSTEAFF
cdr3_nt: TGCGCCAGCAGCCAAGAACGTACACCTAGCACTGAAGCTTTCTTT

v_call: TRBV10-2
j_call: TRBJ2-3
clone_size: NA
d_call: NA
cdr3_aa: CASSRVYSRGTQYF
cdr3_nt: TGCGCCAGCTCAAGGGTCTACAGCAGGGGTACGCAGTATTTT

v_call: TRBV6-2/TRBV6-3
j_call: TRBJ2-3
clone_size: few
d_call: NA
cdr3_aa: CASSYSRGRTSSTDTQYF
cdr3_nt: TGTGCCAGCAGTTACTCAAGAGGACGGACCTCTAGCACAGATACGCAGTATTTT

v_call: TRBV11-2
j_call: TRBJ2-1
clone_size: NA
d_call: NA
cdr3_aa: CASSLSGGRSYNEQFF
cdr3_nt: TGTGCCAGCAGCTTGAGCGGCGGGCGATCCTACAATGAGCAGTTCTTC

v_call: TRBV2
j_call: TRBJ2-5
clone_size: NA
d_call: TRBD2
cdr3_aa: CASSGGTSGTGPQETQYF
cdr3_nt: TGTGCCAGCAGTGGAGGGACTAGCGGGACGGGGCCCCAAGAGACCCAGTACTTC

v_call: TRBV19
j_call: TRBJ2-3
clone_size: NA
d_call: TRBD2
cdr3_aa: CASSIAGARTDTQYF
cdr3_nt: TGTGCCAGTAGTATCGCGGGAGCGCGCACAGATACGCAGTATTTT

v_call: TRBV7-9
j_call: TRBJ1-5
clone_size: few
d_call: NA
cdr3_aa: CASSLSWGDSNQPQHF
cdr3_nt: TGTGCCAGCAGCTTGAGCTGGGGAGATAGCAATCAGCCCCAGCATTTT

v_call: TRBV7-2
j_call: TRBJ1-4
clone_size: NA
d_call: NA
cdr3_aa: CASNSSGGQMEKLFF
cdr3_nt: TGTGCCAGCAACTCATCGGGCGGACAGATGGAAAAACTGTTTTTT

v_call: TRBV12-3/TRBV12-4
j_call: TRBJ2-1
clone_size: many
d_call: NA
cdr3_aa: CASSFRNEQFF
cdr3_nt: TGTGCCAGCAGTTTTCGCAATGAGCAGTTCTTC

v_call: TRBV7-2
j_call: TRBJ2-2
clone_size: few
d_call: NA
cdr3_aa: CASLPGANTGELFF
cdr3_nt: TGTGCCAGCCTTCCAGGGGCGAACACCGGGGAGCTGTTTTTT

v_call: TRBV6-6
j_call: TRBJ2-3
clone_size: NA
d_call: NA
cdr3_aa: CASSRRLGSSTDTQYF
cdr3_nt: TGTGCCAGCAGTCGTAGGCTGGGGTCTAGCACAGATACGCAGTATTTT

v_call: TRBV6-8
j_call: TRBJ1-5
clone_size: NA
d_call: NA
cdr3_aa: CASTNRAVGNQPQHF
cdr3_nt: TGTGCCAGCACAAACCGGGCGGTAGGTAATCAGCCCCAGCATTTT

v_call: TRBV7-8
j_call: TRBJ2-5
clone_size: NA
d_call: NA
cdr3_aa: CASSLSGFSSETQYF
cdr3_nt: TGTGCCAGCAGCTTAAGTGGGTTTTCTTCGGAGACCCAGTACTTC

v_call: TRBV19
j_call: TRBJ1-5
clone_size: few
d_call: NA
cdr3_aa: CASTETILTDQPQHF
cdr3_nt: TGTGCCAGTACCGAAACGATTTTGACGGATCAGCCCCAGCATTTT

v_call: TRBV6-1
j_call: TRBJ2-3
clone_size: NA
d_call: NA
cdr3_aa: CASSEYFTDTQYF
cdr3_nt: TGTGCCAGCAGTGAATACTTCACAGATACGCAGTATTTT

v_call: TRBV12-3/TRBV12-4
j_call: TRBJ2-7
clone_size: NA
d_call: NA
cdr3_aa: CASSPRARYEQYF
cdr3_nt: TGTGCCAGCAGTCCCAGGGCTAGGTACGAGCAGTACTTC

v_call: TRBV7-2
j_call: TRBJ1-3
clone_size: many
d_call: TRBD1
cdr3_aa: CASSSRQGSGNTIYF
cdr3_nt: TGTGCCAGCAGCTCCAGACAGGGAAGTGGAAACACCATATATTTT

v_call: TRBV7-2
j_call: TRBJ1-5
clone_size: many
d_call: NA
cdr3_aa: CASSLDGRENQPQHF
cdr3_nt: TGTGCCAGCAGCTTAGACGGCAGGGAAAATCAGCCCCAGCATTTT

v_call: TRBV7-9
j_call: TRBJ2-3
clone_size: few
d_call: NA
cdr3_aa: CASSLAATDTQYF
cdr3_nt: TGTGCCAGCAGCTTAGCAGCCACAGATACGCAGTATTTT

v_call: TRBV6-2/TRBV6-3
j_call: TRBJ2-1
clone_size: NA
d_call: TRBD1
cdr3_aa: CASSYSGPRTGRSEQFF
cdr3_nt: TGTGCCAGCAGTTACTCTGGGCCTAGGACAGGGAGAAGTGAGCAGTTCTTC

v_call: TRBV2
j_call: TRBJ2-1
clone_size: few
d_call: NA
cdr3_aa: CASSVSAVYNEQFF
cdr3_nt: TGTGCCAGCAGTGTCTCGGCGGTCTACAATGAGCAGTTCTTC

v_call: TRBV19
j_call: TRBJ2-2
clone_size: NA
d_call: TRBD2
cdr3_aa: CASSIRGGSVNTGELFF
cdr3_nt: TGTGCCAGTAGTATCCGGGGGGGCTCCGTGAACACCGGGGAGCTGTTTTTT

v_call: TRBV19
j_call: TRBJ1-1
clone_size: NA
d_call: NA
cdr3_aa: CATTRGHTEAFF
cdr3_nt: TGTGCCACCACACGTGGGCACACTGAAGCTTTCTTT

v_call: TRBV29-1
j_call: TRBJ1-2
clone_size: NA
d_call: TRBD1
cdr3_aa: CSVRGQPDYGYTF
cdr3_nt: TGCAGCGTTCGGGGACAGCCCGACTATGGCTACACCTTC

v_call: TRBV5-6
j_call: TRBJ2-1
clone_size: few
d_call: TRBD2
cdr3_aa: CASSLGPVSSGRSISYNEQFF
cdr3_nt: TGTGCCAGCAGCTTAGGTCCCGTGTCTAGCGGGAGGTCGATATCCTACAATGAGCAGTTCTTC

v_call: TRBV6-8
j_call: TRBJ2-6
clone_size: NA
d_call: NA
cdr3_aa: CASSDEGGFSGANVLTF
cdr3_nt: TGTGCCAGCAGTGACGAGGGTGGATTCTCTGGGGCCAACGTCCTGACTTTC

v_call: TRBV7-2
j_call: TRBJ2-5
clone_size: NA
d_call: NA
cdr3_aa: CASSPVNTETQYF
cdr3_nt: TGTGCCAGCAGCCCCGTCAACACGGAGACCCAGTACTTC